The present entry profiles one T cell receptor (beta chain) with its context. Its antigen is not known. Sequenced by immunoSEQ multiplex PCR; TCRdb stores in-frame clones only, minus some. Found here are approximately 7,000 clones, just over 90% of them singletons; the top ten hold 4.6%. The data were obtained in a study of T cells in localized non-small cell lung cancer. The study, taken as a whole, reports: Longer overall survival was linked to higher blood T cell density. Sequencing, confined to only one tumor region, leaves heterogeneity possible. Uninvolved adjacent lung had the highest recorded T cell clonality, with tumor below it. Adjacent lung had a median about 55 of the 100 largest tumor clones.

V was cut by 0 bases and J by 7 bases, with 9 bases left in between. This CDR3 has 13 residues. Per germline, CDR1 MRHNA and CDR2 SNTAGT. This sequence originates from a male donor at least 60 years old with stage II lung adenocarcinoma. Sequenced material: peripheral blood mononuclear cells, taken before any cancer treatment. The chain has TRBV6-4 and TRBJ1-1; D is unresolved. In DNA form, the CDR3 reads TGTGCCAGCAGTGACTCGAAGTCGAGTGAAGCTTTCTTT. It is translated as CASSDSKSSEAFF.